This T cell receptor (beta chain) was sequenced in a study of Graves' ophthalmopathy and Graves' hyperthyroidism. Study-level points and caveats: Most expanded clonotypes in thyroid above 0.001 frequency also showed up in blood.

The V end lost 4 bases, the J end lost 7 bases, and 10 bases lay between the germline ends. Germline V gives CDR1 GTSNPN, CDR2 SVGIG (reference sequence). The CDR3 spans 11 residues. Researchers took RNA transcripts and amplified TCR beta CDR3 regions from them. First-round RT-PCR employed HTBI primers, with a second-round multiplex PCR after it. TCRdb itself ran the multiplex PCR reads through MiXCR, one entry per CDR3 protein. Among 400,000 to 500,000 distinct CDR3 sequences listed, around 21% were seen once. Orbital computed tomography and thyroid ultrasound, along with TRAb, serum thyroxine and clinical symptoms, underpinned diagnosis. This clonotype was recorded at least ten times. What it binds is unknown.

The rearrangement uses TRBV30 and TRBJ1-2; no reliable D call. The sample consisted of peripheral blood. The receptor's source is a woman aged 18-29 years with stable Graves' hyperthyroidism. This CDR3 is CAWIHVAGYTF. The DNA of the CDR3 is TGTGCCTGGATTCACGTGGCTGGCTACACCTTC. Full variable domain (outside the CDR3, taken from reference TRBV30 and TRBJ1-2): SQTIHQWPATLVQPVGSPLSLECTVEGTSNPNLYWYRQAAGRGLQLLFYSVGIGQISSEVPQNLSASRPQDRQFILSSKKLLLSDSGFYLCAWIHVAGYTFGSGTRLTVV.